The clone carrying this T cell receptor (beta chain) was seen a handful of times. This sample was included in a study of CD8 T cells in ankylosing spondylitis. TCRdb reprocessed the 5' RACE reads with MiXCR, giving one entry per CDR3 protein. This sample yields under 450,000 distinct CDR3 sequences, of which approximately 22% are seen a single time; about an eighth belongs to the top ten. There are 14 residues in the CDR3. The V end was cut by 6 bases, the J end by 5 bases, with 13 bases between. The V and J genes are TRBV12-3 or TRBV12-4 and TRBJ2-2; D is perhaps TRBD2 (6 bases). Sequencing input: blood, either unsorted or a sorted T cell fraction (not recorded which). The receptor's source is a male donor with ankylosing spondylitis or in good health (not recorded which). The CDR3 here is CASREGSGTGELFF. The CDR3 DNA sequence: TGTGCCAGCAGAGAGGGAAGCGGGACCGGGGAGCTGTTTTTT.